Listed below are T cell receptor beta chains from one sample, sequenced in a study of blood T cells in healthy people across ages. Using its own MiXCR run on the 5' RACE reads, TCRdb lists one record per CDR3 protein. The profile shows about 1.4 million distinct CDR3 sequences, 59% of them singletons. The source material was blood. The receptors derive from a man between 18 and 35 years old in good health. CDR3s include the opening cysteine and the closing phenylalanine or tryptophan. The D gene is left open where the match is weak.

NA,TRBV29-1,CSVEDRVGYGYTF
NA,TRBV21-1,CASSKFRTGNEQYF
TRBD2,TRBV29-1,CSVPGAGGENEQFF
NA,TRBV7-9,CATGGRMETQYF
NA,TRBV4-1,CASSQDLSGRYEQYF
NA,TRBV28,CASSNRQERGAKNIQYF
NA,TRBV4-1,CASSQGRTLEQYF
TRBD1,TRBV11-2,CASSTLGDSQETQYF
NA,TRBV2,CASSEAEGGSPLHF
NA,TRBV20-1,CSVLGGPNEQFF
NA,TRBV4-3,CASSQDVGPQETQYF
TRBD1,TRBV2,CASSDPRTGKSSYEQYF
NA,TRBV14,CASSQGGDAEAFF
NA,TRBV7-2,CASSLGPIGNYGYTF
NA,TRBV10-3,CAISEPGVYELYF
TRBD1,TRBV5-1,CASSLEARQGGMGYGYTF
NA,TRBV5-4,CASSFIGVETQYF
NA,TRBV20-1,CSASIQALDTQYF
NA,TRBV7-9,CASSLGGGAAYEQYF
NA,TRBV28,CASSFGILNTGELFF
NA,TRBV9,CASSVGGGYYGYTF
NA,TRBV29-1,CSVEEGAGDEQFF
NA,TRBV7-9,CASSLPEDVDTQYF
NA,TRBV4-1,CASSQIPGLLQETQYF
TRBD2,TRBV5-1,CASSLEASGRAGYEQYF
NA,TRBV7-2,CAVNEVGATYGYTF